The clone carrying this TCR beta chain has just one count. Antigen: not known. With a much larger clone just one base away, this may be a read error. This entry comes from a study of blood T cells in healthy people across ages. The CDR3 is 15 residues long. CDR1 is MNHNS, CDR2 SASEGT, per germline. Sample-barcoded 5' priming and a J-beta primer mix drove a second PCR of roughly 6 to 12 cycles. Sequencing yielded, for each sample, at least 2.5 million paired-end reads carrying CDR3. From the 5' RACE reads, TCRdb called clonotypes with MiXCR, one entry per CDR3 protein. Of under 800,000 distinct CDR3 sequences detected, roughly 47% appear once; the ten largest clones hold approximately 22%. General study findings and limits: Age advanced and TCR beta diversity per million T cells fell, roughly linearly. PBMCs went unsorted, and a conclusive naive versus antigen-experienced comparison was therefore prevented.

V usage is TRBV6-1 and J usage is TRBJ2-3; 7 bases match TRBD2. This clonotype was sampled from a woman aged 55-75 years in good health. Sequencing was done on a sample of blood. The CDR3 DNA is TGTGCCAGCAGTGGAGCGGGAAGTGTGACAGATATGCAGTATTTT. Its translation is CASSGAGSVTDMQYF.